These T cell receptor beta chains were read from a single sample in a study of blood T cell repertoires in COVID-19. This table comes from immunoSEQ multiplex PCR, and its TCRdb copy is limited to in-frame clones, with some not included. Among about 15,000 clones, about 77% were seen once, and the ten largest hold roughly 15%. Sequenced: peripheral blood. The receptors derive from a human donor in a cohort sampled during active COVID-19. Both conserved end residues are part of each CDR3. A D gene is named only where the DNA matches it firmly. Some rows mark clone size as missing; the rest say once, few, many or name a class of expanded clone.

>TRBV28|TRBJ2-2|TRBD2|NA
TGTGCCAGCAGCCAGGGACTAGCGGCGAACACCGGGGAGCTGTTTTTT
CASSQGLAANTGELFF
>TRBV6-4|TRBJ2-1|TRBD2|NA
TGTGCCAGCAGTGCCAGCGGGGGAGAGCAGTTCTTC
CASSASGGEQFF
>TRBV20-1|TRBJ1-2|NA|once
TGCAGTGCTAGTAGCCCAGGGGACGGCTACACCTTC
CSASSPGDGYTF
>TRBV5-4|TRBJ2-7|NA|few
TGTGCCAGCAGCGCTAGGAGCTACGAGCAGTACTTC
CASSARSYEQYF
>TRBV19|TRBJ2-1|TRBD2|NA
TGTGCCAGTAGCCCAGCGGGAGCTAGGTACAATGAGCAGTTCTTC
CASSPAGARYNEQFF
>TRBV4-1|TRBJ1-2|TRBD1|few
TGCGCCAGCAGCCAAGATAGATACAGGGGGAACTATGGCTACACCTTC
CASSQDRYRGNYGYTF
>TRBV7-6|TRBJ1-1|NA|NA
TGTGCCAGCAGCCCGACAGCCATGAACACTGAAGCTTTCTTT
CASSPTAMNTEAFF
>TRBV5-6|TRBJ2-3|TRBD2|NA
TGTGCCAGCAGCTTTTATGGGACTAGCGGGGGCACAGATACGCAGTATTTT
CASSFYGTSGGTDTQYF
>TRBV5-4|TRBJ2-6|NA|NA
TGTGCCAGCAGCTTGCCTGGGGCGGCTGGGGCCAACGTCCTGACTTTC
CASSLPGAAGANVLTF
>TRBV12-3/TRBV12-4|TRBJ2-3|NA|NA
TGTGCCAGCAGTTTTGTAAACACAGATACGCAGTATTTT
CASSFVNTDTQYF
>TRBV12-5|TRBJ1-1|NA|NA
TGTGCTAGTGGTTGGAGTACGAACACTGAAGCTTTCTTT
CASGWSTNTEAFF
>TRBV4-1|TRBJ1-2|NA|NA
TGCGCCAGCAGCCTTGAACCTGTGCAGAATTTTCGTGGCTACACCTTC
CASSLEPVQNFRGYTF
>TRBV27|TRBJ2-5|NA|NA
TGTGCCAGCAGTTTATCGTCCGGGGTTCAAGAGACCCAGTACTTC
CASSLSSGVQETQYF
>TRBV10-3|TRBJ2-5|TRBD1|NA
TGTGCCATAGGGACAGGGGATGAAGAGACCCAGTACTTC
CAIGTGDEETQYF